Listed below are T cell receptor beta chains from one sample, sequenced in a study of blood T cell repertoires in COVID-19. The data were produced by immunoSEQ multiplex PCR, yet TCRdb's version contains in-frame clones alone and is incomplete. The sample includes about 260,000 clones, more than 70% seen only once; the top ten take around 2%. Sequenced material: PBMCs or T cells enriched from blood (not recorded which). Receptor source: a woman aged 45-65 years who had recovered from COVID-19. Each CDR3 is given with its conserved first and last residue. The D gene is left open where the match is weak. Clone size is stated in some rows and not others, as once, few, many or a class when expanded.

CDR3 DNA | CDR3 protein | V gene | clone size | D gene | J gene
TGTGCCAGCAGTACCGATAGCCGAGATACGCAGTATTTT | CASSTDSRDTQYF | TRBV7-9 | - | - | TRBJ2-3
TGTGCCAGCAGCTTAGCGGGGGGGAACTATGGCTACACCTTC | CASSLAGGNYGYTF | TRBV7-2 | - | - | TRBJ1-2
TGCGCCAGCAGCCAAGAGAGGGGGATAGTAACAGGGAATGGCTACACCTTC | CASSQERGIVTGNGYTF | TRBV4-1 | - | - | TRBJ1-2
TGTGCCAGCAGCCGCCGGGGAGGAGGAACCTACGAGCAGTACTTC | CASSRRGGGTYEQYF | TRBV3-1/TRBV3-2 | - | - | TRBJ2-7
TGCGCCAGCGGATTTGGACAGGCCCTACAACTGTTTTTT | CASGFGQALQLFF | TRBV4-1 | - | TRBD1 | TRBJ1-4
TGTGCCAGCAGTTTATCTCAGGGGGGAACAGCTTTCTTT | CASSLSQGGTAFF | TRBV28 | - | TRBD1 | TRBJ1-1
TGCAGCGTTGGACTAGCGGGAAGCTCCTACAATGAGCAGTTCTTC | CSVGLAGSSYNEQFF | TRBV29-1 | - | TRBD2 | TRBJ2-1
TGCGCCAGCAGCACGGACAGGGGATGGGACAATGAGCAGTTCTTC | CASSTDRGWDNEQFF | TRBV5-1 | - | TRBD1 | TRBJ2-1
TGTGCCAGTAGCCCCGCAATAAAGGCTAGCAGATTCAATGAGCAGTTCTTC | CASSPAIKASRFNEQFF | TRBV19 | few | - | TRBJ2-1
TGTGCCTGGAGTGAACGGGGGTTGGGGTTTTCCTATAATTCACCCCTCCACTTT | CAWSERGLGFSYNSPLHF | TRBV30 | - | - | TRBJ1-6
TGTGCCAGCAGCTTAGCGCGCGGGGGGAGCACTGAAGCTTTCTTT | CASSLARGGSTEAFF | TRBV7-2 | - | - | TRBJ1-1
TGTGCCAGCACCAATACCAAGACAGGGAACACTGAAGCTTTCTTT | CASTNTKTGNTEAFF | TRBV6-6 | - | - | TRBJ1-1
TGTGCCAGCACCGACAGACAGGGGCTTGGCTACACCTTC | CASTDRQGLGYTF | TRBV6-5 | - | TRBD1 | TRBJ1-2
TGTGCCAGCAGTTTATTAGGGACAGGGGATAGTGAAAAACTGTTTTTT | CASSLLGTGDSEKLFF | TRBV27 | - | TRBD1 | TRBJ1-4
TGTGCCAGCAGCCTAAGACAAACGGGGAGCGGGGAGCTGTTTTTT | CASSLRQTGSGELFF | TRBV3-1/TRBV3-2 | - | - | TRBJ2-2
TGTGCCAGCAGCTTGGCGCAGCGCCAAGAGACCCAGTACTTC | CASSLAQRQETQYF | TRBV7-2 | - | - | TRBJ2-5
TGCGCCAGCAGCTTGGGAGCTAGCGGCTTCTCCTACAATGAGCAGTTCTTC | CASSLGASGFSYNEQFF | TRBV5-1 | - | TRBD2 | TRBJ2-1
TGCGCCAGCAGCCCGTCGGGTGGAAAGCTAGCCTATGGCTACACCTTC | CASSPSGGKLAYGYTF | TRBV4-3 | - | - | TRBJ1-2
TGTGCCAGCGGGAGGGTTCCGAATGAAAAACTGTTTTTT | CASGRVPNEKLFF | TRBV19 | - | - | TRBJ1-4
TGTGCCAGCTCACCGGGGGAGGTTGAAGCTTTCTTT | CASSPGEVEAFF | TRBV18 | once | - | TRBJ1-1
TGTGCCAGCAGCCCATACAGCCCAATCGAAAAACTGTTTTTT | CASSPYSPIEKLFF | TRBV11-2 | - | - | TRBJ1-4
TGTGCCAGCTCTCCGGGACAGGGTGGCAATCAGCCCCAGCATTTT | CASSPGQGGNQPQHF | TRBV18 | - | TRBD1 | TRBJ1-5
TGTGCCAGCAGTTTAAGTTCACAGAACACCGGGGAGCTGTTTTTT | CASSLSSQNTGELFF | TRBV28 | few | - | TRBJ2-2
TGTGCCAGCAGCCTTACGCGGGGGGGCACAGATACGCAGTATTTT | CASSLTRGGTDTQYF | TRBV3-1/TRBV3-2 | - | TRBD2 | TRBJ2-3
TGCGCCAGCAGGGGGCGGGGTTACGAGCAGTACTTC | CASRGRGYEQYF | TRBV4-1 | - | - | TRBJ2-7
TGCGCCAGCAGCTTGGTGGCAGGGGAAGGCACTGAAGCTTTCTTT | CASSLVAGEGTEAFF | TRBV5-1 | - | - | TRBJ1-1
TGTGCCAGCAGTGATAAAGGGGGCCGAGAGACCCAGTACTTC | CASSDKGGRETQYF | TRBV6-1 | - | TRBD1 | TRBJ2-5